This T cell receptor (beta chain) was sequenced in a study of early T cells in non-severe SARS-CoV-2 infection. Whole-study findings and limits: Private and CD4 specificities were missed by VDJdb matching, which favored anti-spike CD8 responses.

This clonotype was counted between two and nine times. What it binds is unknown. Trimming took off 0 bases at V and 0 bases at J, with 6 bases between the two ends. The V gene's germline CDR1 is SGHVS and CDR2 FNYEAQ. This CDR3 spans 15 amino acids. TCRdb re-called the 5' RACE reads with MiXCR, one entry per CDR3 protein. The sample shows more than 85,000 distinct CDR3 sequences, 10% to 15% of them seen only once. The sample consisted of whole blood, taken at baseline. This chain links TRBV7-6 with TRBJ2-1; D uncertain. The origin of this receptor is an adult who was a healthcare worker with PCR-confirmed SARS-CoV-2 infection or an uninfected control (not recorded which). The CDR3 reads CASSLASSSYNEQFF. CDR3 sequence (DNA): TGTGCCAGCAGCTTAGCCAGCAGCTCCTACAATGAGCAGTTCTTC.